These 23 T cell receptor beta chains were sequenced from one sample in a study of blood T cell repertoires in COVID-19. Using immunoSEQ multiplex PCR, the repertoire was profiled, and TCRdb retains in-frame clones only, with some absent. The sample includes about 320,000 clones, about 87% of them seen just once. The sequencing input was PBMCs or T cells enriched from blood (not recorded which). The receptor set was obtained from a woman younger than 35 who had recovered from COVID-19.

The chain links TRBV28 to TRBJ2-3; 10 bases align to TRBD1. This CDR3 contains 15 residues. V was pared by 3 bases and J by 10 bases, with 10 bases of the junction left unmatched. The germline CDR1 and CDR2 sequences are MDHEN and SYDVKM. The CDR3 is CASSFPPGQGVSQYF. In DNA form, the CDR3 reads TGTGCCAGCAGTTTTCCCCCCGGACAGGGGGTTTCGCAGTATTTT.

The chain combines TRBV19 with TRBJ1-4; D gene ambiguous. There are 16 residues in the CDR3. The V end lost 5 bases, the J end lost 8 bases, and 21 bases lay between the germline ends. Germline CDR1 is LNHDA and CDR2 is SQIVND (reference sequence). The CDR3 DNA is TGTGCCAGTAGTTTTGGACGGATCTTTTCGGGAGAAAAACTGTTTTTT. This codes for CASSFGRIFSGEKLFF.

This clone appeared a single time. V usage is TRBV5-1 and J usage is TRBJ2-1; D gene unclear. The V end was cut by 0 bases, the J end by 4 bases, with 14 bases between. Germline CDR1 SGHRS, CDR2 YFSETQ. The CDR3 runs to 16 residues. CDR3 coding DNA: TGCGCCAGCAGCTTGGGTTCGTCAGGTCTATACAATGAGCAGTTCTTC. The encoded protein is CASSLGSSGLYNEQFF.

This sequence joins TRBV16 and TRBJ1-2; TRBD1 might be the D (6 bases). CDR3 size: 13 residues. The germline CDR1 and CDR2 sequences are KGHSY and FQNENV. V lost 4 bases, J lost 4 bases, and 10 bases lay in between. The CDR3 loop is CASSRDTFYGYTF. As DNA, the CDR3 is TGTGCCAGCAGCCGGGACACCTTCTATGGCTACACCTTC.

The J gene is TRBJ1-1, the V gene TRBV5-1; 7 positions agree with TRBD1. This CDR3 is built from 15 residues. The V gene's germline CDR1 is SGHRS and CDR2 YFSETQ. Unmatched junction bases numbered 6, after V lost 0 bases and J lost 4 bases. The CDR3 reads CASSLAGQSATEAFF. The DNA of the CDR3 is TGCGCCAGCAGCTTGGCGGGACAGTCCGCCACTGAAGCTTTCTTT.

On this clone: Possible read error: a much larger clone is one base away. The V gene is TRBV6-2 or TRBV6-3, the J gene TRBJ2-2; the match to TRBD2 covers 10 bases. With 6 bases clipped from V and 1 base from J, the junction kept 5 bases outside the gene matches. CDR1 and CDR2 (germline): MNHEY, SVGEGT. The CDR3 is 16 residues long. The CDR3 nucleotides are TGTGCCAGCAGCTCCGGACTAGCGGAGAACACCGGGGAGCTGTTTTTT. It translates to CASSSGLAENTGELFF.

A single count supports this clone. This chain uses TRBV5-1 with TRBJ1-2, with TRBD1 as a possible D gene (6 bases). Germline assignment: CDR1 SGHRS and CDR2 YFSETQ. The CDR3 length is 16 residues. With 4 bases removed from V and 2 bases from J, the gap between germline ends came to 18 bases. CDR3: CASSPNTGSRNYGYTF. CDR3 DNA: TGCGCCAGCAGCCCAAACACAGGGAGTCGCAACTATGGCTACACCTTC.

This clone was counted between two and nine times. The chain recombines TRBV7-8 with TRBJ2-3; weak D call: TRBD2 (6 bases). CDR1 is SGHVS, CDR2 FQNEAQ, per germline. The CDR3 totals 15 residues. V was clipped by 2 bases and J by 8 bases, with 17 bases between them. CDR3 residues: CASSLTGVGLGTQYF. CDR3 DNA: TGTGCCAGCAGCTTAACGGGAGTTGGTCTAGGTACGCAGTATTTT.

This clone was detected a few times. The rearrangement links TRBV5-8 to TRBJ1-5; TRBD1 agrees at 8 bases. There are 14 residues in the CDR3. The germline CDR1 and CDR2 sequences are SGHTS and YDEGEE. Trimming cost V 3 bases and J 5 bases; bases outside gene matches: 4. CDR3 nucleotides: TGTGCCAGCAGCTATACAGGGGGTTATCAGCCCCAGCATTTT. It is translated as CASSYTGGYQPQHF.

The chain joins TRBV4-3 to TRBJ2-2; 14 bases fit TRBD2. This CDR3 has 19 amino acids. The J segment lost 3 bases and the V segment lost 4 bases, leaving 10 bases of the junction unmatched. Germline CDR1 reads LGHNA; CDR2 reads YSLEER. The CDR3 nucleotides are TGCGCCAGCAGCCCAGACGGACTAGCGGGGGGATTTCACACCGGGGAGCTGTTTTTT. Translation gives CASSPDGLAGGFHTGELFF.

J is TRBJ2-7 and V is TRBV11-2, with D perhaps matching TRBD1 (5 bases). The CDR3 has 12 residues. The germline CDR1 and CDR2 sequences are SGHAT and FQNNGV. Trimming removed 5 bases from V and 4 bases from J, with 9 bases in between. In nucleotides, the CDR3 is TGTGCCAGCAGCAAAGCAGGGTACGAGCAGTACTTC. The encoded protein is CASSKAGYEQYF. Based on the CDR3 plus reference TRBV11-2 and TRBJ2-7, the full variable domain is EAGVAQSPRYKIIEKRQSVAFWCNPISGHATLYWYQQILGQGPKLLIQFQNNGVVDDSQLPKDRFSAERLKGVDSTLKIQPAKLEDSAVYLCASSKAGYEQYFGPGTRLTVT.

The rearrangement joins TRBV5-1 to TRBJ2-1; 11 bases are a match to TRBD2. There are 16 residues in the CDR3. The V gene's germline CDR1 is SGHRS and CDR2 YFSETQ. V dropped 3 bases and J dropped 10; count of bases not matched to a gene: 12. The CDR3 reads CASSSLSGRAFKEQFF. The CDR3 nucleotides are TGCGCCAGCAGCTCCCTTAGCGGGAGGGCCTTCAAAGAGCAGTTCTTC.

This chain links TRBV7-3 with TRBJ2-1; D is perhaps TRBD2 (5 bases). The germline V gene encodes CDR1 SGHTA and CDR2 FQGTGA. V gave up 2 bases and J gave up 4 bases, with 12 bases separating them. This CDR3 is 15 amino acids long. The CDR3 DNA is TGTGCCAGCAGCTTAGCGCGGGCGGCTTACAATGAGCAGTTCTTC. The encoded protein is CASSLARAAYNEQFF.

This clone occurred once. The chain links TRBV28 to TRBJ1-6; D not resolved. Germline assignment: CDR1 MDHEN and CDR2 SYDVKM. The CDR3 runs to 20 residues. Trimming removed 11 bases at V and 3 bases at J, with 32 bases between. DNA of the CDR3: TGTGCCGTGCCAGCAGGAGGGCTGAGAAAACAGAGAAACTATAATTCACCCCTCCACTTT. Amino acid sequence: CAVPAGGLRKQRNYNSPLHF.

This rearrangement joins TRBV19 to TRBJ2-3, with TRBD2 identical over 8 bases. This CDR3 region has 15 residues. From germline, CDR1 is LNHDA and CDR2 SQIVND (reference sequence). Trimming took 7 bases from V and 4 from J; bases not matched to a gene: 10. The CDR3 protein is CASKSGRGGADTQYF. The DNA for the CDR3 is TGTGCCAGTAAGAGCGGGAGAGGGGGGGCAGATACGCAGTATTTT.

The chain is built from TRBV7-8 and TRBJ2-2, with 7 bases identical to TRBD1. Losses at the gene ends were 4 bases for V and 3 bases for J; bases not matched to a gene: 5. This CDR3 has 15 residues. Germline-derived CDR1 and CDR2 are SGHVS and FQNEAQ. This CDR3 is CASSSLGTDTGELFF. In DNA form, the CDR3 reads TGTGCCAGCAGCTCTCTTGGGACAGACACCGGGGAGCTGTTTTTT.

The chain employs TRBV2 and TRBJ2-3; D is perhaps TRBD2 (6 bases). V lost 3 bases and J lost 6, with 16 bases in between. This CDR3 is built from 15 residues. Germline lookup yields CDR1 SNHLY and CDR2 FYNNEI. As DNA, the CDR3 is TGTGCCAGCAGTGATGAGCTAGCGATGTCGGATACGCAGTATTTT. It codes for CASSDELAMSDTQYF.

V is TRBV7-9 and J is TRBJ2-1; D is possibly TRBD1 (5 bases). CDR1 is SEHNR, CDR2 FQNEAQ, per germline (reference sequence). V lost 8 bases, J lost 0 bases, and 8 bases lay in between. The CDR3 runs to 13 residues. Here the CDR3 DNA reads TGTGCCAGCGAGCAGGGCTCCTACAATGAGCAGTTCTTC. Translation: CASEQGSYNEQFF.

This chain links TRBV4-3 with TRBJ2-1; possible D gene TRBD1, 5 bases. This CDR3 spans 17 amino acids. Per germline, CDR1 LGHNA and CDR2 YSLEER. V shed 0 bases and J shed 9 bases, with 21 bases lying between them. CDR3 sequence (DNA): TGCGCCAGCAGCCAAGATCGGTTAGGGCCCAGGGCTGGTGAGCAGTTCTTC. Its protein is CASSQDRLGPRAGEQFF.

The J gene is TRBJ1-4, the V gene TRBV2; possibly TRBD1 for D (5 bases). V was shortened by 4 bases and J by 7 bases, with 13 bases between the two germline ends. This CDR3 has 14 residues. Germline V gene data show CDR1 as SNHLY and CDR2 as FYNNEI. CDR3 sequence (DNA): TGTGCCAGCAGTGTGGGCAGGGAGGCTGAAAAACTGTTTTTT. Translation gives CASSVGREAEKLFF.

This chain links TRBV7-6 with TRBJ1-6; possible D gene TRBD1, 5 bases. V dropped 5 bases and J dropped 6 bases, with 14 bases sitting between them. The CDR3 has 15 residues. Per germline, CDR1 SGHVS and CDR2 FNYEAQ. The CDR3 DNA reads as TGTGCCAGCAGCCCCGGGGCGGGAGGTAATTCACCCCTCCACTTT. Translating gives CASSPGAGGNSPLHF.

J is TRBJ1-1 and V is TRBV28; D gene ambiguous. The CDR3 sequence is 15 residues long. V shed 1 base and J shed 1 base, with 10 bases lying between them. Germline V CDR1 and CDR2: MDHEN, SYDVKM. CDR3 in amino acids: CASSLFSTRNTEAFF. For the CDR3, the DNA is TGTGCCAGCAGTTTATTTTCCACGAGGAACACTGAAGCTTTCTTT. The whole variable domain, filled in from reference TRBV28 and TRBJ1-1, reads DVKVTQSSRYLVKRTGEKVFLECVQDMDHENMFWYRQDPGLGLRLIYFSYDVKMKEKGDIPEGYSVSREKKERFSLILESASTNQTSMYLCASSLFSTRNTEAFFGQGTRLTVV.

The chain recombines TRBV28 with TRBJ1-5; D gene uncertain. The CDR3 is 14 amino acids. Trimming pared 7 bases from V and 5 bases from J, leaving 15 bases between. Germline V gene sequence: CDR1 MDHEN, CDR2 SYDVKM. CDR3 residues: CASNPPGNYQPQHF. CDR3 in DNA: TGTGCCAGCAACCCACCGGGAAACTATCAGCCCCAGCATTTT.